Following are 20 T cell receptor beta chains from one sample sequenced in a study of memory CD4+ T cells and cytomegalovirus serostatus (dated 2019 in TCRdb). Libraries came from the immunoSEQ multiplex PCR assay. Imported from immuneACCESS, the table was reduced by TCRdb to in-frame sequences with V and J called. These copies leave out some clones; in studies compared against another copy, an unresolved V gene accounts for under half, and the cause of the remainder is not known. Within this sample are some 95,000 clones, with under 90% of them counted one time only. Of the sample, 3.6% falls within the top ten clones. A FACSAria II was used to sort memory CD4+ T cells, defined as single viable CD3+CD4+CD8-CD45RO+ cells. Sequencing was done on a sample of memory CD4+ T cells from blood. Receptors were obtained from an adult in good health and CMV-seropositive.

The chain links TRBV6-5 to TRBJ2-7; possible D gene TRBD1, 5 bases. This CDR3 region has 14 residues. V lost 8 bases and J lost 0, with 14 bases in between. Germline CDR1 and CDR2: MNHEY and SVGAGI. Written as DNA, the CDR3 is TGTGCCAGCCGTAAGGGGTACAGCTCCTACGAGCAGTACTTC. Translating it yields CASRKGYSSYEQYF.

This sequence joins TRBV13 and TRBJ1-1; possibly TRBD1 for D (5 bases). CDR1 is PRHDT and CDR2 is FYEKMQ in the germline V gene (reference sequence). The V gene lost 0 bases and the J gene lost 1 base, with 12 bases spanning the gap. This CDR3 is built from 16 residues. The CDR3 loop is CASSLGRGRGNTEAFF. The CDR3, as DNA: TGTGCCAGCAGCTTAGGCCGGGGCCGAGGGAACACTGAAGCTTTCTTT.

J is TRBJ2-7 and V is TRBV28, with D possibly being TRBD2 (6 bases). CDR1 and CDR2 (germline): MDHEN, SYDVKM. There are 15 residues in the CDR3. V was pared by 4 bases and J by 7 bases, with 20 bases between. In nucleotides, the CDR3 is TGTGCCAGCAGTTACCAGCGGACCCGTGGGGGGGAGCAGTACTTC. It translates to CASSYQRTRGGEQYF.

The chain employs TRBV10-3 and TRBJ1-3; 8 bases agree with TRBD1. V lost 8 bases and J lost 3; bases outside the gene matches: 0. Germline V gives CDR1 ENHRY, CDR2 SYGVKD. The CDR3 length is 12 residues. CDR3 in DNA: TGTGCCATCGGACAGGGTGGAAACACCATATATTTT. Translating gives CAIGQGGNTIYF.

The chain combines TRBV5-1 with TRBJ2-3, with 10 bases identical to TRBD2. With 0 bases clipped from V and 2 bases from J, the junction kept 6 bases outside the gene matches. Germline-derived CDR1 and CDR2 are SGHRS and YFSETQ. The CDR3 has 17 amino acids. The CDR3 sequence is CASSLASSGGSTDTQYF. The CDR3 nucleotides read TGCGCCAGCAGCTTGGCGTCTAGCGGGGGATCCACAGATACGCAGTATTTT.

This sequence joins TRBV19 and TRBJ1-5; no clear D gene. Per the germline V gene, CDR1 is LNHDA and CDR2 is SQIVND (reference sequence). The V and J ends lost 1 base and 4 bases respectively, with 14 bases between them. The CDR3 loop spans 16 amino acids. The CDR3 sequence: CASSIGLRSGNQPQHF. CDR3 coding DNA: TGTGCCAGTAGTATAGGTCTGAGGTCGGGGAATCAGCCCCAGCATTTT.

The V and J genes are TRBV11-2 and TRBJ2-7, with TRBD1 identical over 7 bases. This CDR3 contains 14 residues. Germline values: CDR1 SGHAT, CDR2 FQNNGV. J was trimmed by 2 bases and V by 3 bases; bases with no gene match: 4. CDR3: CASSFRQGTYEQYF. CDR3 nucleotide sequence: TGTGCCAGCAGCTTCAGACAGGGAACCTACGAGCAGTACTTC.

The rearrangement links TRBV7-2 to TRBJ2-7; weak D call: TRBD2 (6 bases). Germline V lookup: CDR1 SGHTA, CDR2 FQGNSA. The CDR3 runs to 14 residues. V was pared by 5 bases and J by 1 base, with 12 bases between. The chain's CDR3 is CASSVGLTSYEQYF. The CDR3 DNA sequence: TGTGCCAGCAGCGTGGGACTCACTTCCTACGAGCAGTACTTC.

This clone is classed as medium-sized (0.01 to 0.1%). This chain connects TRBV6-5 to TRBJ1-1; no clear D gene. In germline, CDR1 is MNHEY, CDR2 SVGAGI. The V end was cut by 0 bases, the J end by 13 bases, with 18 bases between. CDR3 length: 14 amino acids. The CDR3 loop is CASSYSYAEDLVFF. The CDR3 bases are TGTGCCAGCAGTTACTCGTACGCGGAGGATTTGGTTTTCTTT.

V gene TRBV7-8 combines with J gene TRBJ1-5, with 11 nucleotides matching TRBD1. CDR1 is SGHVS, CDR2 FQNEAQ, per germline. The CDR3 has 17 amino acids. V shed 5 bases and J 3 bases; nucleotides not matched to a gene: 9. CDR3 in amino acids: CASSQTGTGGNNQPQHF. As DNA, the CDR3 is TGTGCCAGCAGCCAAACCGGGACAGGGGGTAACAATCAGCCCCAGCATTTT.

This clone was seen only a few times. CDR3 DNA sequence: TGTGCCAGCAGCACCACGTACAGGGCGAACACTGAAGCTTTCTTT. It encodes CASSTTYRANTEAFF. The rearrangement links TRBV5-4 to TRBJ1-1, with D possibly being TRBD1 (6 bases). There are 15 residues in the CDR3. Trimming shortened V by 4 bases and J by 1 base, and 14 bases separated the two germline ends. Looked up from germline, CDR1 is SGHNT and CDR2 is YYREEE (reference sequence).

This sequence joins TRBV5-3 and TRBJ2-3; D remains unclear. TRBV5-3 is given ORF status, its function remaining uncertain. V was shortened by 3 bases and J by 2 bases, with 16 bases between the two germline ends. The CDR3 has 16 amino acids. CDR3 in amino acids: CARSSHSSPYTDTQYF. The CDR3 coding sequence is TGTGCCAGAAGCTCGCACAGCAGCCCGTACACAGATACGCAGTATTTT.

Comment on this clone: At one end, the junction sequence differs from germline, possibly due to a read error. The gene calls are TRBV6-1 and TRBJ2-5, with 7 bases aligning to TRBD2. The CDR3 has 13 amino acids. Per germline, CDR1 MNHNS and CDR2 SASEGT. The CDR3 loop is CASSQPGEGRYHF. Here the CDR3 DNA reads TGTGCCAGCAGCCAGCCCGGGGAGGGCAGGTACCACTTC.

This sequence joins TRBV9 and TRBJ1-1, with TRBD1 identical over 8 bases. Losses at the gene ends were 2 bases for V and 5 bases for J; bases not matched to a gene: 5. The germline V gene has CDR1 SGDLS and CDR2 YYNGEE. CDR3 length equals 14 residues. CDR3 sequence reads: CASSVRDRITEAFF. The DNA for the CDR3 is TGTGCCAGCAGCGTCCGGGACAGGATAACTGAAGCTTTCTTT.

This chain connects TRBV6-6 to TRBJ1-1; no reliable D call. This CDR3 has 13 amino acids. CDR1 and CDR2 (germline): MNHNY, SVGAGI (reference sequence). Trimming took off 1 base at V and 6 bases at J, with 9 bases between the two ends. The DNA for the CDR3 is TGTGCCAGCAGTTACTGGCGGGGATCTGAAGCTTTCTTT. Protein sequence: CASSYWRGSEAFF.

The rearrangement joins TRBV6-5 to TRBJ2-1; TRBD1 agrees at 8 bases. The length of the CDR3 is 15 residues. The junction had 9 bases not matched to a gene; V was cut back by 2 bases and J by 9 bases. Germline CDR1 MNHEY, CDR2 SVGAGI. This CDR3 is CASSYPGQGVGEQFF. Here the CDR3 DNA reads TGTGCCAGCAGTTACCCTGGACAGGGAGTGGGTGAGCAGTTCTTC.

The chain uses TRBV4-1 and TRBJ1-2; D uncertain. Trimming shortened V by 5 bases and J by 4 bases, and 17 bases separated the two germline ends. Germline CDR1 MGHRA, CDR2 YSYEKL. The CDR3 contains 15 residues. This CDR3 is CASSAQRAASYGYTF. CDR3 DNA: TGCGCCAGCAGCGCCCAGAGGGCCGCGTCCTATGGCTACACCTTC.

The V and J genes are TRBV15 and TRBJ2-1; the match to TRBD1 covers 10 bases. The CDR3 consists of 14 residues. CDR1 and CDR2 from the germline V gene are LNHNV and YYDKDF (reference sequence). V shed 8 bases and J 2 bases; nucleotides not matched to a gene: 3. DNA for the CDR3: TGTGCCACCGAAGGACAGGGGGCCTACAATGAGCAGTTCTTC. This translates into CATEGQGAYNEQFF. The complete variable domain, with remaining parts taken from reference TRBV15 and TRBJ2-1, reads DAMVIQNPRYQVTQFGKPVTLSCSQTLNHNVMYWYQQKSSQAPKLLFHYYDKDFNNEADTPDNFQSRRPNTSFCFLDIRSPGLGDTAMYLCATEGQGAYNEQFFGPGTRLTVL.

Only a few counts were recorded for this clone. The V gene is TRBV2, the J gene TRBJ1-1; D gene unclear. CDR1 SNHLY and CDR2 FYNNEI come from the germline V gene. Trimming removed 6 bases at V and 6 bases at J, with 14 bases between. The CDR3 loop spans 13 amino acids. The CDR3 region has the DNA TGTGCCAGCAGAACTAACCCTGGGGCTGAAGCTTTCTTT. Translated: CASRTNPGAEAFF.

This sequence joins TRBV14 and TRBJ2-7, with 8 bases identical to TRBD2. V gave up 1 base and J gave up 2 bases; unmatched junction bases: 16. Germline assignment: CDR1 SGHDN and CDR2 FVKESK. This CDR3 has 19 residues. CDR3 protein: CASSQVQRGIPNTAYEQYF. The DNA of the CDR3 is TGTGCCAGCAGCCAAGTCCAGCGGGGGATTCCCAATACCGCCTACGAGCAGTACTTC.